These T cell receptor beta chains were read from a single sample in a study of cytomegalovirus exposure and HLA in healthy donors. The method was immunoSEQ multiplex PCR; TCRdb's version includes in-frame clones alone and lacks a portion of them. The sample shows about 200,000 clones, and around 0.7% sits with its ten largest clones. The source material was PBMCs. These receptors were taken from a boy between 10 and 17 years old in good health and CMV-seronegative. The CDR3 runs from the conserved cysteine through the conserved F or W. The order of the fields is J gene, D gene, V gene, CDR3 DNA, CDR3 protein. D genes are given only for firm matches.

j_gene: TRBJ1-4
d_gene: TRBD1
v_gene: TRBV5-1
CDR3nt: TGCGCCTGCTCTAGGGGACAGGGGAATGAAAAACTGTTTTTT
CDR3aa: CACSRGQGNEKLFF

j_gene: TRBJ1-5
d_gene: .
v_gene: TRBV6-1
CDR3nt: TGTGCCAGCAGTGAAGCGGCCAATCAGCCCCAGCATTTT
CDR3aa: CASSEAANQPQHF

j_gene: TRBJ1-1
d_gene: .
v_gene: TRBV11-3
CDR3nt: TGTGCCAGCAGCGCCTCACAGGGTAATACTGAAGCTTTCTTT
CDR3aa: CASSASQGNTEAFF

j_gene: TRBJ1-1
d_gene: TRBD1
v_gene: TRBV11-2
CDR3nt: TGTGCCAGCAGCGCCCGACAGGGAACTAACACTGAAGCTTTCTTT
CDR3aa: CASSARQGTNTEAFF

j_gene: TRBJ2-5
d_gene: TRBD2
v_gene: TRBV27
CDR3nt: TGTGCCAGCAGTTCCAGACTAGCGGGGTTGTGGGAGACCCAGTACTTC
CDR3aa: CASSSRLAGLWETQYF

j_gene: TRBJ1-2
d_gene: TRBD1
v_gene: TRBV11-2
CDR3nt: TGTGCCAGCAGCTCGCCCCGGGACAGGGCTGGCTACACCTTC
CDR3aa: CASSSPRDRAGYTF

j_gene: TRBJ1-5
d_gene: TRBD1
v_gene: TRBV4-3
CDR3nt: TGCGCCAGCAGCCCCTACGTGGGAGCGGGACAGGGCAAGCATTTT
CDR3aa: CASSPYVGAGQGKHF

j_gene: TRBJ2-5
d_gene: TRBD2
v_gene: TRBV7-9
CDR3nt: TGTGCCATAGTGAGGATCGGGGGGGATTTACAAGAGACCCAGTACTTC
CDR3aa: CAIVRIGGDLQETQYF

j_gene: TRBJ2-7
d_gene: TRBD1
v_gene: TRBV15
CDR3nt: TGTGCCACCAGCAGAGATTGGGACAGTGCCCTCGAGCAGTACTTC
CDR3aa: CATSRDWDSALEQYF

j_gene: TRBJ2-2
d_gene: TRBD1
v_gene: TRBV5-3
CDR3nt: TGTGCCAGAAGCTCAAGACAGGGGGCTAATGGCGGGGAGCTGTTTTTT
CDR3aa: CARSSRQGANGGELFF

j_gene: TRBJ2-7
d_gene: .
v_gene: TRBV15
CDR3nt: TGTGCCACCAGCAGAGATGGCCAGGGCTACGAGCAGTACTTC
CDR3aa: CATSRDGQGYEQYF

j_gene: TRBJ1-2
d_gene: TRBD1
v_gene: TRBV7-9
CDR3nt: TGTGCCAGCAGCCAGGGGGACAGAGAAGGCTACACCTTC
CDR3aa: CASSQGDREGYTF

j_gene: TRBJ2-1
d_gene: .
v_gene: TRBV11-2
CDR3nt: TGTGCCAGCAGCTTAGCATCCAGCTACAATGAGCAGTTCTTC
CDR3aa: CASSLASSYNEQFF

j_gene: TRBJ1-2
d_gene: .
v_gene: TRBV7-3
CDR3nt: TGTGCCAGCAGCCCGGACAGCGGACATGGCTACACCTTC
CDR3aa: CASSPDSGHGYTF

j_gene: TRBJ2-7
d_gene: .
v_gene: TRBV6-5
CDR3nt: TGTGCCAGCAGTCCACTCGGTCTTTCCTACGAGCAGTACTTC
CDR3aa: CASSPLGLSYEQYF

j_gene: TRBJ2-7
d_gene: TRBD2
v_gene: TRBV5-1
CDR3nt: TGCGCCAGCAGCTTGGTCTCCGGGGGGATCTCCTACGAGCAGTACTTC
CDR3aa: CASSLVSGGISYEQYF

j_gene: TRBJ1-2
d_gene: .
v_gene: TRBV5-4
CDR3nt: TGTGCCAGCAGCTTGGACAGCCCAGTGGGTGGCTACACCTTC
CDR3aa: CASSLDSPVGGYTF

j_gene: TRBJ2-7
d_gene: TRBD1
v_gene: TRBV7-2
CDR3nt: TGTGCCAGCAGCTGGAAGACAGGGGTCTCCTACGAGCAGTACTTC
CDR3aa: CASSWKTGVSYEQYF

j_gene: TRBJ1-3
d_gene: .
v_gene: TRBV11-2
CDR3nt: TGTGCCAGCAGCCAACGGACGGGGAGGACTGGAAACACCATATATTTT
CDR3aa: CASSQRTGRTGNTIYF

j_gene: TRBJ1-1
d_gene: TRBD1
v_gene: TRBV18
CDR3nt: TGTGCCAGCTCACCAATGGGACAGACAATGAACACTGAAGCTTTCTTT
CDR3aa: CASSPMGQTMNTEAFF